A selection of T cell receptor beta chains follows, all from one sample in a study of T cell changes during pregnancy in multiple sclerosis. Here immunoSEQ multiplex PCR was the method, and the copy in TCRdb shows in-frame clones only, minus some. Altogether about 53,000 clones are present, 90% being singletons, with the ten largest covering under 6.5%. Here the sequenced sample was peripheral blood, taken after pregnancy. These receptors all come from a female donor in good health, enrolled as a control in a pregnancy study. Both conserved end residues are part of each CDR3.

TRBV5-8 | CASSLGTANTGELFF
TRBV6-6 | CASSYGDREHNEQFF
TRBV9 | CASSAVPGGLNSPLHF
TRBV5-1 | CASSLIAMETQYF
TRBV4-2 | CASSQDSGRSARGETQYF
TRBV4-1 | CASSPGQTSNQPQHF
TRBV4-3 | CASSHSHRVRDTEAFF
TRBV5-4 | CASSAGGGTGGGRGGYTF
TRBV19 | CASSMEQGASQPQHF
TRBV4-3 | CASSQSRGSPYGYTF
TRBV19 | CASRPGTGTNYGYTF
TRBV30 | CACPIEQGARNEKLFF
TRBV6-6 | CASSYSRTHGGNTQYF
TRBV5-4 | CASRRGTSGSGELFF
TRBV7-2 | CASTYGGGNYGYTF
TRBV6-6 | CASSYQDAYEQYF
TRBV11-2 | CASSSSDRGDYEQYF
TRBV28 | CASSLGGGNQPQHF
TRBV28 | CASSLWRENYEQYF
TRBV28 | CASSFFWTGGAEQYF
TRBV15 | CATSRGFMGGNEQFF
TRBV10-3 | CAISDSFAGNTIYF
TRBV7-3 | CASSPAAVGELFF